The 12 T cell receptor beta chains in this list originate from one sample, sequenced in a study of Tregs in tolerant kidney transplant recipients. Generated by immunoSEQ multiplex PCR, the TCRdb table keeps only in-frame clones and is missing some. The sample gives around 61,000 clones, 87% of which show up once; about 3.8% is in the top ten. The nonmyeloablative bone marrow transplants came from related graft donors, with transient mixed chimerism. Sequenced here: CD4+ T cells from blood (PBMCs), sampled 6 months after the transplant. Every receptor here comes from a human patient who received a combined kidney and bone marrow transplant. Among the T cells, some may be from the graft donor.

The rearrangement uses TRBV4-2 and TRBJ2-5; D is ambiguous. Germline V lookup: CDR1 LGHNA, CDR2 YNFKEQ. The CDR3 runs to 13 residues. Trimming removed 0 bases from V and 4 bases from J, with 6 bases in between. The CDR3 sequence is CASSQDIVETQYF. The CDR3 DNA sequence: TGTGCCAGCAGCCAAGATATAGTAGAGACCCAGTACTTC.

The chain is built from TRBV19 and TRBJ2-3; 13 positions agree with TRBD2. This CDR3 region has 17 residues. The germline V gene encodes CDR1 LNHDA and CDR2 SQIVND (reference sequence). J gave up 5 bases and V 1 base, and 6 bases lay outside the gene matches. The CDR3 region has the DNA TGTGCCAGTAGTATAGTAGGGACTAGCGGGGTCCGAGATACGCAGTATTTT. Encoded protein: CASSIVGTSGVRDTQYF.

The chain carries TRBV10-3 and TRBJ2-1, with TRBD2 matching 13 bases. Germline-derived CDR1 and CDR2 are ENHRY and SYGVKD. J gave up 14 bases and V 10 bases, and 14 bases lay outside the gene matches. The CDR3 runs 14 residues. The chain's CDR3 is CATAVPGTSGMKFF. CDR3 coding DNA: TGTGCCACCGCAGTCCCCGGGACTAGCGGGATGAAGTTCTTC.

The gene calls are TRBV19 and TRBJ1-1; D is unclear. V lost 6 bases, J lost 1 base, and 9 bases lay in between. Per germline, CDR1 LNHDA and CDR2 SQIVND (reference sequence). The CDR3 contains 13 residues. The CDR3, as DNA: TGTGCCAGTAGCCCAGAATGGAACACTGAAGCTTTCTTT. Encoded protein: CASSPEWNTEAFF.

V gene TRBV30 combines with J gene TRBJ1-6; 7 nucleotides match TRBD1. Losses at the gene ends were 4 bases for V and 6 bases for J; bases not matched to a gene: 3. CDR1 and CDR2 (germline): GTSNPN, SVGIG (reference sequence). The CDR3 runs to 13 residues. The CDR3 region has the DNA TGTGCCTGGATTGGGACAGCTAATTCACCCCTCCACTTT. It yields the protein CAWIGTANSPLHF.

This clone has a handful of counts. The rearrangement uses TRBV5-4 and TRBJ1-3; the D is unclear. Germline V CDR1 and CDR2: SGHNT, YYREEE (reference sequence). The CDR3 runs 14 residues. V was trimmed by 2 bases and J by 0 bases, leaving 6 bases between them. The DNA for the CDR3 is TGTGCCAGCAGCTTACGGGGCTCTGGAAACACCATATATTTT. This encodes CASSLRGSGNTIYF.

The CDR3: CASSPPRWDRDDGELFF. The CDR3 DNA reads as TGTGCCAGCAGCCCGCCCCGCTGGGACAGGGATGACGGGGAGCTGTTTTTT. V is TRBV9 and J is TRBJ2-2; TRBD1 aligns across 9 bases. The CDR3 covers 17 residues. The V gene's germline CDR1 is SGDLS and CDR2 YYNGEE. The J segment lost 7 bases and the V segment lost 4 bases, leaving 14 bases of the junction unmatched.

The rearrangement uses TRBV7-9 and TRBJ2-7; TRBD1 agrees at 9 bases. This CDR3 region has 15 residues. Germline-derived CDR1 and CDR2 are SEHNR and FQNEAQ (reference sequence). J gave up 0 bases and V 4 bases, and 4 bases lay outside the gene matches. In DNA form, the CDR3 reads TGTGCCAGCAGCTCCGGACAGGGGCCCTCCTACGAGCAGTACTTC. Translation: CASSSGQGPSYEQYF.

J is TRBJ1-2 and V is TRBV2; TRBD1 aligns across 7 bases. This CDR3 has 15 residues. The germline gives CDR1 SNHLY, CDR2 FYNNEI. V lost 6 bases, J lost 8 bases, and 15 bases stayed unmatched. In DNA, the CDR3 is TGTGCCAGCAGGGCCCGGGGACAGACCCTCTACGGCTACACCTTC. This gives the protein CASRARGQTLYGYTF.

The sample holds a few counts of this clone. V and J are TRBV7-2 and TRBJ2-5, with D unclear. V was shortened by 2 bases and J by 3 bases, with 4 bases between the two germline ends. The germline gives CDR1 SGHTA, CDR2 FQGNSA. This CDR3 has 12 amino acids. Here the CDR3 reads CASSLSEETQYF. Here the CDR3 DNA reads TGTGCCAGCAGCTTATCAGAAGAGACCCAGTACTTC.

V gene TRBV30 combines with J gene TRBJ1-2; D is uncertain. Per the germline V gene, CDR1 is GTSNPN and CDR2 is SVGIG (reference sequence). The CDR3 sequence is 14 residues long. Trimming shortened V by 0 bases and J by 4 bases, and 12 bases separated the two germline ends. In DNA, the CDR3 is TGTGCCTGGAGTGTAGGGCAGGAGGTCTATGGCTACACCTTC. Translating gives CAWSVGQEVYGYTF.

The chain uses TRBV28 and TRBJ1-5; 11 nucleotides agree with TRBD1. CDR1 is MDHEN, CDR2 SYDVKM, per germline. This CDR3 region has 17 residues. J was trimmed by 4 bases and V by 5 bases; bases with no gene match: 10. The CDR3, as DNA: TGTGCCAGCAGTGCCCCCTCCGGGACAGGGGGGAATCAGCCCCAGCATTTT. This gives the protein CASSAPSGTGGNQPQHF.